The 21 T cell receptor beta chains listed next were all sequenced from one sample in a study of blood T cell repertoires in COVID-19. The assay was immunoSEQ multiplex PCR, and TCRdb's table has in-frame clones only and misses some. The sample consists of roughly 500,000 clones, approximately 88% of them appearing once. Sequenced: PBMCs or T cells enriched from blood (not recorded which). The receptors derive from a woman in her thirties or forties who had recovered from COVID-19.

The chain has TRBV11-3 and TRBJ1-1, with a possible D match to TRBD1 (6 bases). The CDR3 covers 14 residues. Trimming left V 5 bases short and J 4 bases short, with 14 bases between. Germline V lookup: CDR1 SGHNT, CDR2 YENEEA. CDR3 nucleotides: TGTGCCAGCAGCACATACAGGGTCGGCACTGAAGCTTTCTTT. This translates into CASSTYRVGTEAFF.

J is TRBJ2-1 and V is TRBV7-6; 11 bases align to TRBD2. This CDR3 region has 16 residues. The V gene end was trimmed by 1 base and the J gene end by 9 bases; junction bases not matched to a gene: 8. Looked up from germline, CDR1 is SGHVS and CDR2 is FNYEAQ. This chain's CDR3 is CASSLGVAGGRGEQFF. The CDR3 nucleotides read TGTGCCAGCAGCTTAGGGGTAGCGGGAGGGCGCGGTGAGCAGTTCTTC.

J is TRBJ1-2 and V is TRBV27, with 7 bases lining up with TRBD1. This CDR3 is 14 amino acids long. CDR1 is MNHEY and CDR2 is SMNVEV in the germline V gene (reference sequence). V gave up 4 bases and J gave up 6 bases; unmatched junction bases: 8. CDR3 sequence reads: CASSSQGGFDGYTF. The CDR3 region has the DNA TGTGCCAGCAGTTCCCAGGGGGGATTTGATGGCTACACCTTC.

The CDR3 DNA reads as TGTGCCAGCAGTTTACTAGCCGGGACGGTGAATGAAAAACTGTTTTTT. Amino acids: CASSLLAGTVNEKLFF. The chain carries TRBV6-2 or TRBV6-3 and TRBJ1-4, with D tentatively TRBD1 (5 bases). The length of the CDR3 is 16 residues. Trimming took 4 bases from V and 5 from J, leaving 17 bases between them. Germline-derived CDR1 and CDR2 are MNHEY and SVGEGT.

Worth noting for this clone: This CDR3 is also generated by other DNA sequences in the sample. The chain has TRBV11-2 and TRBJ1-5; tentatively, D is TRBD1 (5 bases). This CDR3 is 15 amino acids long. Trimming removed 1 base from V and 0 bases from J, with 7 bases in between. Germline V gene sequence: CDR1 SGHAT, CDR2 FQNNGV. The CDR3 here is CASSLGQNSNQPQHF. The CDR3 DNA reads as TGTGCCAGCAGCTTAGGACAGAATAGCAATCAGCCCCAGCATTTT.

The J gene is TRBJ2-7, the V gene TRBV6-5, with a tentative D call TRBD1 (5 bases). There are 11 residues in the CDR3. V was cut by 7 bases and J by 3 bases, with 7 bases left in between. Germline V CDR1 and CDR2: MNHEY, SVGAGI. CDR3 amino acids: CASTGNYEQYF. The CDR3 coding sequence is TGTGCCAGCACAGGGAACTACGAGCAGTACTTC.

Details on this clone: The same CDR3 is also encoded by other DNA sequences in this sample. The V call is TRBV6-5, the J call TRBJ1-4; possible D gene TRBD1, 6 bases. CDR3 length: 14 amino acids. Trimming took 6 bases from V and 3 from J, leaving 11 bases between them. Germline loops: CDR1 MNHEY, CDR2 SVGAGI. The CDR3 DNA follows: TGTGCCAGCAGCCTAGGGGGGGCTAATGAAAAACTGTTTTTT. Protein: CASSLGGANEKLFF.

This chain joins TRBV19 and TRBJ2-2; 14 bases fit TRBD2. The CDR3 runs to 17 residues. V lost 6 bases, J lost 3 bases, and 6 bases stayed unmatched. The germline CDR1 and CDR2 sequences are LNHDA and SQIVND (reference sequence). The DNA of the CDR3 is TGTGCCAGTAGGCTAGTGGGACTAGCGGGAGACACCGGGGAGCTGTTTTTT. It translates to CASRLVGLAGDTGELFF. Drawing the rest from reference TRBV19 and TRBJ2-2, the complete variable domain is DGGITQSPKYLFRKEGQNVTLSCEQNLNHDAMYWYRQDPGQGLRLIYYSQIVNDFQKGDIAEGYSVSREKKESFPLTVTSAQKNPTAFYLCASRLVGLAGDTGELFFGEGSRLTVL.

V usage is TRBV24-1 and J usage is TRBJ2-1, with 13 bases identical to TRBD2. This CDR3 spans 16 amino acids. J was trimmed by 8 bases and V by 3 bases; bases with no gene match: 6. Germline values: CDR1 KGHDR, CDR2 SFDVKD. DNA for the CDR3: TGTGCCACCAGTGATCGGACTAGCGGGGGCTGGGATGAGCAGTTCTTC. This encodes CATSDRTSGGWDEQFF.

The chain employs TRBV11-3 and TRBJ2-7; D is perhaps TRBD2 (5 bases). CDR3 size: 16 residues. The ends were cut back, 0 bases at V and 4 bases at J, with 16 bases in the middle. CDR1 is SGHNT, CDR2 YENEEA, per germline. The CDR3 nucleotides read TGTGCCAGCAGCTTAGATCTCCGGGCGGGCACTTACGAGCAGTACTTC. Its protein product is CASSLDLRAGTYEQYF.

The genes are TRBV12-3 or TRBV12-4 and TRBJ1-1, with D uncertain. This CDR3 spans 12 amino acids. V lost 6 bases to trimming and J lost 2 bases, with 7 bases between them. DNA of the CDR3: TGTGCCAGCAGAATCCATAACACTGAAGCTTTCTTT. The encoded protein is CASRIHNTEAFF.

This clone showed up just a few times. The CDR3 is CATSKREVEYEQYF. In DNA, the CDR3 is TGCGCCACCTCGAAGCGGGAGGTTGAGTACGAGCAGTACTTC. The V and J genes are TRBV10-2 and TRBJ2-7; 9 bases line up with TRBD2. This CDR3 contains 14 residues. CDR1 and CDR2 (germline): WSHSY, SAAADI. With V trimmed by 10 bases and J by 4 bases, 11 bases remained unmatched.

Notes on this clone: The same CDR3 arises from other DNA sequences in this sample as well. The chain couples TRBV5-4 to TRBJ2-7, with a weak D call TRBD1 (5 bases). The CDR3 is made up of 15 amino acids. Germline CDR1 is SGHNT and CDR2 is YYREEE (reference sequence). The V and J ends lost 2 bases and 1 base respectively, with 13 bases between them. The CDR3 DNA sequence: TGTGCCAGCAGCTTAGTAGGGGCGGATTCCTACGAGCAGTACTTC. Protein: CASSLVGADSYEQYF.

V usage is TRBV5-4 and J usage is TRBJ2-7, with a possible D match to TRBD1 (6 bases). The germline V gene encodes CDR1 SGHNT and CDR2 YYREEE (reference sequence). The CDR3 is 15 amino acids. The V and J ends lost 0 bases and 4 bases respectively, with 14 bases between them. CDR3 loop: CASSLGTAVLYEQYF. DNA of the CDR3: TGTGCCAGCAGCTTGGGGACAGCGGTATTGTACGAGCAGTACTTC.

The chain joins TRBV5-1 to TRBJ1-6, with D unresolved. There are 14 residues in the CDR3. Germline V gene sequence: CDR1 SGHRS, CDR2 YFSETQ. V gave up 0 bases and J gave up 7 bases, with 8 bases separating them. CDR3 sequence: CASSLAGLNSPLHF. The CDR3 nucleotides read TGCGCCAGCAGCTTGGCGGGGTTAAATTCACCCCTCCACTTT.

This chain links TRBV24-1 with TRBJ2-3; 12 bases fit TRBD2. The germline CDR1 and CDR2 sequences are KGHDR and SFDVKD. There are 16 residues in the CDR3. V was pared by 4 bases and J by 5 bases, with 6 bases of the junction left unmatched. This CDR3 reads CATSDPTSGSGDTQYF. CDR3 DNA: TGTGCCACCAGTGACCCGACTAGCGGGAGTGGAGATACGCAGTATTTT.

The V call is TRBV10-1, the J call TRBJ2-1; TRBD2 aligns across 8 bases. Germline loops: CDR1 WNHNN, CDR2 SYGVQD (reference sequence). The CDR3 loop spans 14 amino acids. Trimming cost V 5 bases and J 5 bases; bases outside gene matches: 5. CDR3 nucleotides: TGCGCCAGCAGTCCCGGGGGGGTTAACAATGAGCAGTTCTTC. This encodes CASSPGGVNNEQFF.

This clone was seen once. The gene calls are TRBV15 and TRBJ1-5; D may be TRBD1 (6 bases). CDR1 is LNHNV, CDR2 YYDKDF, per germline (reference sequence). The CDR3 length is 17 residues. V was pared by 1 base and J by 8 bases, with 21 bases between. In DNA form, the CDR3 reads TGTGCCACCAGCAGAGCTTCCTGGGGCAGGGGTAGCAAGCCCCAGCATTTT. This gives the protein CATSRASWGRGSKPQHF.

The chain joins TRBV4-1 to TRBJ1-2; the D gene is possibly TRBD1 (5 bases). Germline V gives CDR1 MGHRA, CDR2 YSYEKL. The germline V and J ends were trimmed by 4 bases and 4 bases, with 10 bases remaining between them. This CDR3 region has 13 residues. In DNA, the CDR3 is TGCGCCAGCAGCCCGGGGGGTACCTATGGCTACACCTTC. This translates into CASSPGGTYGYTF.

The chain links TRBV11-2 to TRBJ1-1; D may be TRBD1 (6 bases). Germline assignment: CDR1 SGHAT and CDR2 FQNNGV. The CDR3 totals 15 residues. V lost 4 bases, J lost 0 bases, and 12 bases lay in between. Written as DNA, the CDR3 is TGTGCCAGCAGCTGGCGGGGGGGCCTGAACACTGAAGCTTTCTTT. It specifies CASSWRGGLNTEAFF. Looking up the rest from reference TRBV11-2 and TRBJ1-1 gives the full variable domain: EAGVAQSPRYKIIEKRQSVAFWCNPISGHATLYWYQQILGQGPKLLIQFQNNGVVDDSQLPKDRFSAERLKGVDSTLKIQPAKLEDSAVYLCASSWRGGLNTEAFFGQGTRLTVV.

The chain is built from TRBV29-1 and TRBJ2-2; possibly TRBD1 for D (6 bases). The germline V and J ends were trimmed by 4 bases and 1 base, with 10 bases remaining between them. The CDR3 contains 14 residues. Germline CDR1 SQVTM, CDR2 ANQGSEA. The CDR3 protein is CSVAGTQNTGELFF. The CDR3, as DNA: TGCAGCGTTGCCGGGACACAGAACACCGGGGAGCTGTTTTTT.